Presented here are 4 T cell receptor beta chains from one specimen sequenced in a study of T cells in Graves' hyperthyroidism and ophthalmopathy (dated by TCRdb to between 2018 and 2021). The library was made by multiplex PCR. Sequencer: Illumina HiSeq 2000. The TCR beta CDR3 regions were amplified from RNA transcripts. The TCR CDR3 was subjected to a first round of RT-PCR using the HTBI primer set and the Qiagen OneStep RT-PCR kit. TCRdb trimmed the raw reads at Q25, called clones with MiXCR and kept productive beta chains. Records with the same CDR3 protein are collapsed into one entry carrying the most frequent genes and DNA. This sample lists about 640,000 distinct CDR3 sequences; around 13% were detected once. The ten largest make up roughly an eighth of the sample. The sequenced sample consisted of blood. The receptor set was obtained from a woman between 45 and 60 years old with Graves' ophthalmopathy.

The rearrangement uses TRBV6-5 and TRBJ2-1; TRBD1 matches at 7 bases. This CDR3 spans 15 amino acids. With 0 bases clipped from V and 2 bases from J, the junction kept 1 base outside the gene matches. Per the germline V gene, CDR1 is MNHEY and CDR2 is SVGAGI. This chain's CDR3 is CASSYSGQTYNEQFF. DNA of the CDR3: TGTGCCAGCAGTTACTCGGGACAGACCTACAATGAGCAGTTCTTC.

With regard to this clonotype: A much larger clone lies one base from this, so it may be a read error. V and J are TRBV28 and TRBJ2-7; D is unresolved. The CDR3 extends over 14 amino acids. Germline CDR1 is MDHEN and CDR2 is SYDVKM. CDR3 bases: TGTGCCAGCAGTTTAGCCCAAATTCCCTACGGGCAGTACTTC. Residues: CASSLAQIPYGQYF.

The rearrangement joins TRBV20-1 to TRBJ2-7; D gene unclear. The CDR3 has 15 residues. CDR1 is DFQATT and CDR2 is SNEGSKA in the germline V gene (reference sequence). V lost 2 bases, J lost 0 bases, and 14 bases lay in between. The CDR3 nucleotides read TGCAGTGCTAGACAGCCCAGGAGCCCCTCCTACGAGCAGTACTTC. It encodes CSARQPRSPSYEQYF.

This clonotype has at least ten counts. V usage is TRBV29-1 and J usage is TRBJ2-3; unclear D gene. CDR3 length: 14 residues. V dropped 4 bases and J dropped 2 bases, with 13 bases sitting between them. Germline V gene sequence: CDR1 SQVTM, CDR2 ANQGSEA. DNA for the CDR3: TGCAGCGTTGGAATTTCTTCGGTCACAGATACGCAGTATTTT. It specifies CSVGISSVTDTQYF.